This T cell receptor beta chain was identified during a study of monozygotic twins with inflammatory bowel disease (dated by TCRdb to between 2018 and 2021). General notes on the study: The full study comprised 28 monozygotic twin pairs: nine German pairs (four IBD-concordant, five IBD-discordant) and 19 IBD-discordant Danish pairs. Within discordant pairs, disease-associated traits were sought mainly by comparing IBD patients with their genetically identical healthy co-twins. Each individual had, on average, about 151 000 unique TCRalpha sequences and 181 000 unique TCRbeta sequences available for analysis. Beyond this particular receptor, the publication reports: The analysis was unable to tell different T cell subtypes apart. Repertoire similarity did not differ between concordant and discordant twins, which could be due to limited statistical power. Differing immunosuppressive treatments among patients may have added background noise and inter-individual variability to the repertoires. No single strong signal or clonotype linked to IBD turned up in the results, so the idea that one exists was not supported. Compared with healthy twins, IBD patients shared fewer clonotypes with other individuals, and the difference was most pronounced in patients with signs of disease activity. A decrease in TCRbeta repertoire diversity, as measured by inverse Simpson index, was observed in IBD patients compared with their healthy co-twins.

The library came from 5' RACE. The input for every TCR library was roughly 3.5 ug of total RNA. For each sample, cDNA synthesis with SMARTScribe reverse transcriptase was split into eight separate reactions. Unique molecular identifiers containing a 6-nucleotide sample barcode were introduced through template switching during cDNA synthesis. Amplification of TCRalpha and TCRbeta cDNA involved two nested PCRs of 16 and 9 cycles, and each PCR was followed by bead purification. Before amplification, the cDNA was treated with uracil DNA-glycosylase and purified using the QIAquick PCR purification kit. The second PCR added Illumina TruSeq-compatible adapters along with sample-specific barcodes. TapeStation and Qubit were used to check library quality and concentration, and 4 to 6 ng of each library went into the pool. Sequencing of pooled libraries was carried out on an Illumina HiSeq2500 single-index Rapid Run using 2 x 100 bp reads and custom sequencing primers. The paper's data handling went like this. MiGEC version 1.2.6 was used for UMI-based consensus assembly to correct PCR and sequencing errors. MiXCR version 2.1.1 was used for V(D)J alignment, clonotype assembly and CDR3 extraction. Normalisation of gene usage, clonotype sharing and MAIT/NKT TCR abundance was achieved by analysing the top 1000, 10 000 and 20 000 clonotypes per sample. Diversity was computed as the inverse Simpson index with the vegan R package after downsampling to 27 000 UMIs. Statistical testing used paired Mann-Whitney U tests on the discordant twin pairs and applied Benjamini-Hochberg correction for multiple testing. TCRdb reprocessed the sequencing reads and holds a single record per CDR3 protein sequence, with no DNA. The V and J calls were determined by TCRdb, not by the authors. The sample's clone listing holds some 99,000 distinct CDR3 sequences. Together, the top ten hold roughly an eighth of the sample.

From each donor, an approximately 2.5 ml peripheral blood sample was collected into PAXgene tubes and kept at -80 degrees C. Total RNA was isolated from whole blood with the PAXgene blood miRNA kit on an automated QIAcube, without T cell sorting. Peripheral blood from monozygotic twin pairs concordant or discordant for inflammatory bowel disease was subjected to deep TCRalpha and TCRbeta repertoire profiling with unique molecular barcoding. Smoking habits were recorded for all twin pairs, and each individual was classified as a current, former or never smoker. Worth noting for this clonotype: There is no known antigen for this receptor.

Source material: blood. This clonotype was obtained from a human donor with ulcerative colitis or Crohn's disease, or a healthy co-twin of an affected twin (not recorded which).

Here the CDR3 is given as CASSLARSQETQYF. The V gene is TRBV7-9 and the J gene is TRBJ2-5. The germline V gene (reference sequence) provides CDR1 SEHNR and CDR2 FQNEAQ. The CDR3 runs 14 residues from the cysteine to the phenylalanine. A DNA sequence was not provided.